The 14 T cell receptor beta chains below come from one sample, sequenced in a study of Tregs in tolerant kidney transplant recipients (dated by TCRdb to about 2019). Library preparation employed the immunoSEQ multiplex PCR assay. The table was pulled from immuneACCESS by TCRdb, which kept in-frame rearrangements only. Such tables lose some clones; where checked, under half of the loss comes from unresolved V genes, and the rest has no known cause. The sample includes 68,000 or so clones, with 80% to 85% observed a single time. In total, the top ten clones hold about 4.7% of the sample. Input material: CD4+ T cells from blood. Receptors originate from a human donor in good health.

V usage is TRBV6-6 and J usage is TRBJ2-5; D not certain. Trimming removed 2 bases at V and 6 bases at J, with 13 bases between. Germline CDR1 reads MNHNY; CDR2 reads SVGAGI (reference sequence). CDR3 length equals 14 residues. CDR3 residues: CASSYVGLEKTQYF. CDR3 nucleotides: TGTGCCAGCAGTTACGTAGGTTTGGAAAAGACCCAGTACTTC.

The sample holds one count of this clone. V gene TRBV25-1 combines with J gene TRBJ2-1; D unclear. The CDR3 runs to 15 residues. Per the germline V gene, CDR1 is MGHDK and CDR2 is SYGVNS. The V and J ends lost 3 bases and 5 bases respectively, with 14 bases between them. The CDR3 sequence: CASSEGQVLDNEQFF. The CDR3 nucleotides read TGTGCCAGCAGTGAGGGCCAGGTGTTGGACAATGAGCAGTTCTTC.

The rearrangement uses TRBV6-6 and TRBJ1-4; possible D gene TRBD1, 5 bases. There are 15 residues in the CDR3. Trimming removed 6 bases from V and 5 bases from J, with 16 bases in between. CDR1 MNHNY and CDR2 SVGAGI come from the germline V gene (reference sequence). The CDR3 DNA reads as TGTGCCAGCAGCCCCGGGGCGCGAGGGAATGAAAAACTGTTTTTT. Protein: CASSPGARGNEKLFF.

The chain links TRBV7-2 to TRBJ2-5; D is unresolved. Germline CDR1 and CDR2: SGHTA and FQGNSA. With 5 bases removed from V and 5 bases from J, the gap between germline ends came to 12 bases. The CDR3 runs 13 residues. This CDR3 reads CASSRVSTETQYF. The DNA for the CDR3 is TGTGCCAGCAGCAGAGTGTCAACGGAGACCCAGTACTTC.

V gene TRBV5-1 combines with J gene TRBJ1-6; D may be TRBD1 (5 bases). Germline values: CDR1 SGHRS, CDR2 YFSETQ. Trimming cost V 1 base and J 8 bases, with 16 bases left between them. The CDR3 contains 16 residues. CDR3 DNA: TGCGCCAGCAGCTTGAACAGGCCCTTGAGTGATTCACCCCTCCACTTT. As protein: CASSLNRPLSDSPLHF.

The J gene is TRBJ2-5, the V gene TRBV7-6; weak D call: TRBD1 (6 bases). Germline CDR1 SGHVS, CDR2 FNYEAQ. The CDR3 runs to 11 residues. V dropped 6 bases and J dropped 7 bases, with 9 bases sitting between them. This chain's CDR3 is CASREDRTQYF. The CDR3 bases are TGTGCCAGCAGAGAGGACAGGACCCAGTACTTC.

The chain recombines TRBV5-1 with TRBJ1-6, with a possible D match to TRBD1 (6 bases). The CDR3 runs 16 residues. The V and J ends lost 0 bases and 3 bases respectively, with 10 bases between them. From germline, CDR1 is SGHRS and CDR2 YFSETQ. DNA of the CDR3: TGCGCCAGCAGCTTGGAGGACAGACACTATAATTCACCCCTCCACTTT. Protein sequence: CASSLEDRHYNSPLHF.

The chain links TRBV2 to TRBJ2-3, with 14 bases lining up with TRBD2. The CDR3 is 18 amino acids. The junction had 6 bases not matched to a gene; V was cut back by 4 bases and J by 0 bases. The germline V gene encodes CDR1 SNHLY and CDR2 FYNNEI. The CDR3 DNA is TGTGCCAGCAGTGTTGGGACTAGCGGGAGTTTCAGCACAGATACGCAGTATTTT. The encoded protein is CASSVGTSGSFSTDTQYF.

The J gene is TRBJ1-3, the V gene TRBV7-2; TRBD1 agrees at 10 bases. This CDR3 region has 14 residues. The ends lost 5 bases at V and 7 bases at J; junction bases unmatched: 5. Germline loops: CDR1 SGHTA, CDR2 FQGNSA. In nucleotides, the CDR3 is TGTGCCAGCAGCCCTGGGACAGGGGTGAACACCATATATTTT. Amino acids: CASSPGTGVNTIYF.

This chain connects TRBV6-6 to TRBJ1-1; 7 bases fit TRBD1. Losses at the gene ends were 8 bases for V and 4 bases for J; bases not matched to a gene: 13. This CDR3 has 15 residues. CDR1 is MNHNY, CDR2 SVGAGI, per germline (reference sequence). CDR3 amino acids: CASVPRQGSSTEAFF. The CDR3, as DNA: TGTGCCAGCGTCCCTCGACAGGGAAGTTCCACTGAAGCTTTCTTT.

The chain couples TRBV11-2 to TRBJ1-5; the match to TRBD1 covers 9 bases. V dropped 5 bases and J dropped 0; count of bases not matched to a gene: 11. This CDR3 is built from 18 residues. In germline, CDR1 is SGHAT, CDR2 FQNNGV. CDR3 amino acids: CASSPPGQGNYSNQPQHF. CDR3 bases: TGTGCCAGCAGCCCTCCGGGACAGGGAAACTATAGCAATCAGCCCCAGCATTTT.

The rearrangement uses TRBV5-1 and TRBJ1-4, with unresolved D. V dropped 0 bases and J dropped 0 bases, with 6 bases sitting between them. The CDR3 spans 15 residues. Germline V lookup: CDR1 SGHRS, CDR2 YFSETQ. CDR3 nucleotide sequence: TGCGCCAGCAGCTTGGAGGCCGCAACTAATGAAAAACTGTTTTTT. Protein sequence: CASSLEAATNEKLFF.

The CDR3: CAIRGRDNEKLFF. The CDR3 region has the DNA TGTGCCATCAGGGGTAGGGATAATGAAAAACTGTTTTTT. This chain connects TRBV10-3 to TRBJ1-4, with no clear D. Germline assignment: CDR1 ENHRY and CDR2 SYGVKD. V lost 6 bases, J lost 4 bases, and 9 bases lay in between. CDR3 length: 13 residues.

The rearrangement uses TRBV5-4 and TRBJ2-2, with 7 positions matching TRBD2. CDR1 is SGHNT, CDR2 YYREEE, per germline (reference sequence). The CDR3 runs 13 residues. Trimming cost V 1 base and J 7 bases; bases outside gene matches: 1. CDR3 sequence (DNA): TGTGCCAGCAGCTTGAGCGGGATCGGGGAGCTGTTTTTT. Amino acids: CASSLSGIGELFF.